This T cell receptor (beta chain) was recovered during a study of blood T cell repertoires in COVID-19. Study summary: The United States, Italy and Spain provided the acute and convalescent COVID-19 samples. PBMCs, B-cell-depleted T cells, or T cells were the source of the cDNA or gDNA that made up the material.

CDR1 is MNHEY, CDR2 SVGAGI, per germline. V was clipped by 4 bases and J by 3 bases, with 9 bases between them. This CDR3 is 14 amino acids long. This clone was counted only a few times. Original processing methods: Amplification from reference gene primers served as the basis for estimated nucleated cell counts. Profiling relied on immunoSEQ multiplex PCR, and the TCRdb table lists in-frame clones only, not all of them. V and J calls and clone size are given by that table; D and trimming were obtained from the DNA. The sample consists of roughly 59,000 clones, around 88% of them appearing once. The receptor's source is a human donor in a cohort sampled during active COVID-19. Source material: peripheral blood. The chain has TRBV6-5 and TRBJ2-2, with TRBD2 as a possible D gene (5 bases). DNA of the CDR3: TGTGCCAGCAGTTGGCGGGTAGACACCGGGGAGCTGTTTTTT. It yields the protein CASSWRVDTGELFF.